The rows below give T cell receptor beta chains drawn from one sample of a study of control samples from healthy donors and cancer patients. Libraries were prepared by immunoSEQ multiplex PCR; TCRdb keeps only in-frame clonotypes and omits some of them. The table has about 80,000 clones, roughly 91% seen once. Sequenced: blood. These receptors were collected from a man aged 50 or older in good health. CDR3s include the opening cysteine and the closing phenylalanine or tryptophan. Each record gives: D gene, V gene, J gene, clone size, CDR3 DNA, CDR3 protein. A D gene is named only where the DNA matches it firmly. The size entry is marked missing in some rows and otherwise reads once, few, many or a size class.

D: .; V: TRBV19; J: TRBJ2-4; size: .; DNA: TGTGCCAGTAGTTCCCTCGGGGGTACGTTGGGGATGGACATTCAGTACTTC; CDR3: CASSSLGGTLGMDIQYF
D: TRBD1; V: TRBV27; J: TRBJ2-7; size: .; DNA: TGTGCCAGCAGTTTGCAGGGGGCTCAATACGAGCAGTACTTC; CDR3: CASSLQGAQYEQYF
D: .; V: TRBV2; J: TRBJ1-6; size: few; DNA: TGTGCCAGCAGCCCCGGGGCGCCGAATAATTCACCCCTCCACTTT; CDR3: CASSPGAPNNSPLHF
D: .; V: TRBV13; J: TRBJ1-1; size: .; DNA: TGTGCCAGCAGCTTGGCCTCGAACACTGAAGCTTTCTTT; CDR3: CASSLASNTEAFF
D: TRBD1; V: TRBV19; J: TRBJ1-1; size: .; DNA: TGTGCCAGTAGTATAGATCAGAGTCGGACAGGCAGCACTGAAGCTTTCTTT; CDR3: CASSIDQSRTGSTEAFF
D: TRBD1; V: TRBV14; J: TRBJ1-2; size: .; DNA: TGTGCCAGCAGCCCGAGAGGGACAGGGGGCAAGTTCAACTATGGCTACACCTTC; CDR3: CASSPRGTGGKFNYGYTF
D: .; V: TRBV10-2; J: TRBJ1-1; size: few; DNA: TGCGCCAGCAGTGAGTCGAGGGTGAACACTGAAGCTTTCTTT; CDR3: CASSESRVNTEAFF
D: TRBD2; V: TRBV12-5; J: TRBJ2-5; size: .; DNA: TGTGCTAGTGGTTTCGGCGGGGGGATTTCTATGTACCAAGAGACCCAGTACTTC; CDR3: CASGFGGGISMYQETQYF
D: .; V: TRBV7-9; J: TRBJ1-6; size: .; DNA: TGTGCCAGCAGCTTAGCAGGCGTTAATTCACCCCTCCACTTT; CDR3: CASSLAGVNSPLHF
D: .; V: TRBV27; J: TRBJ1-2; size: .; DNA: TGTGCCAGCAGTTTATCGTTGGGTATCGGAACATACACCTTC; CDR3: CASSLSLGIGTYTF
D: .; V: TRBV11-2; J: TRBJ1-3; size: .; DNA: TGTGCCAGCAGGGTGAATGAGGGGAACACCATATATTTT; CDR3: CASRVNEGNTIYF
D: .; V: TRBV10-1; J: TRBJ1-2; size: once; DNA: TGCGCCAGCAGTAGCCAGAGAAACTATGGCTACACCTTC; CDR3: CASSSQRNYGYTF
D: TRBD2; V: TRBV27; J: TRBJ2-1; size: .; DNA: TGTGCCAGCACTATTCGGACTAGCGGGGGGTTATACAATGAGCAGTTCTTC; CDR3: CASTIRTSGGLYNEQFF
D: TRBD2; V: TRBV2; J: TRBJ2-3; size: .; DNA: TGTGCCAGCAGCTTACTAGCGGTCGGCACAGATACGCAGTATTTT; CDR3: CASSLLAVGTDTQYF
D: .; V: TRBV18; J: TRBJ2-4; size: .; DNA: TGTGCCAGCTCCCTATTGGGGGCAGGCAAAAACATTCAGTACTTC; CDR3: CASSLLGAGKNIQYF
D: .; V: TRBV6-5; J: TRBJ1-1; size: .; DNA: TGTGCCAGCAGTTCTCAACATGGGGCTACTGAAGCTTTCTTT; CDR3: CASSSQHGATEAFF
D: .; V: TRBV27; J: TRBJ1-1; size: few; DNA: TGTGCCAGCAGCGGGGGGAGGGCTGAAGCTTTCTTT; CDR3: CASSGGRAEAFF
D: .; V: TRBV27; J: TRBJ2-2; size: .; DNA: TGTGCCAGCGGGTCAGAAAGGAACACCGGGGAGCTGTTTTTT; CDR3: CASGSERNTGELFF
D: .; V: TRBV5-6; J: TRBJ2-5; size: .; DNA: TGTGCCAGCAGCTCCCCCCGGCGGGCCTACCAAGAGACCCAGTACTTC; CDR3: CASSSPRRAYQETQYF
D: .; V: TRBV28; J: TRBJ1-2; size: few; DNA: TGTACTACAAATGGAGGAGATGGCTACACCTTC; CDR3: CTTNGGDGYTF
D: .; V: TRBV5-1; J: TRBJ1-2; size: once; DNA: TGCGCCAGCAGCCCCAGGGGCCGTGGTCTCTATGGCTACACCTTC; CDR3: CASSPRGRGLYGYTF
D: .; V: TRBV2; J: TRBJ1-3; size: .; DNA: TGTGCCAGCACCGAAGTCTCTGGAAACACCATATATTTT; CDR3: CASTEVSGNTIYF
D: .; V: TRBV7-9; J: TRBJ1-1; size: once; DNA: TGTGCCAGCAGCCCCCCGACGAGGAACACTGAAGCTTTCTTT; CDR3: CASSPPTRNTEAFF
D: .; V: TRBV10-3; J: TRBJ1-1; size: .; DNA: TGTGCCATCAGTGAGTCCTGGAACACTGAAGCTTTCTTT; CDR3: CAISESWNTEAFF
D: .; V: TRBV6-5; J: TRBJ1-1; size: .; DNA: TGTGCCAGCAGTTATGAGAAAGGCTCTGAAGCTTTCTTT; CDR3: CASSYEKGSEAFF
D: .; V: TRBV19; J: TRBJ1-5; size: few; DNA: TGTGCCAGTAGTAATGGAGAGGGCACGAGCAATCAGCCCCAGCATTTT; CDR3: CASSNGEGTSNQPQHF
D: .; V: TRBV6-5; J: TRBJ1-5; size: .; DNA: TGTGCCAGTCGGAAGGGGAGGGGTCAGCCCCAGCATTTT; CDR3: CASRKGRGQPQHF
D: .; V: TRBV9; J: TRBJ1-6; size: .; DNA: TGTGCCAGCAGCGTGGGGGGCGAAGCACCCCTCCACTTT; CDR3: CASSVGGEAPLHF
D: TRBD1; V: TRBV6-6; J: TRBJ1-2; size: .; DNA: TGTGCCAGCAGTTACGCAGGGGGGAACTATGGCTACACCTTC; CDR3: CASSYAGGNYGYTF
D: .; V: TRBV7-9; J: TRBJ1-1; size: .; DNA: TGTGCCAGCAGCTTCACCGGGACAACCACTGAAGCTTTCTTT; CDR3: CASSFTGTTTEAFF
D: .; V: TRBV6-5; J: TRBJ1-2; size: .; DNA: TGTGCCAGCAGTAGGGGGACTGGCTACACCTTC; CDR3: CASSRGTGYTF
D: .; V: TRBV6-2/TRBV6-3; J: TRBJ1-5; size: .; DNA: TGTGCCAGCAGTTACCTTATGACCCATCAGCCCCAGCATTTT; CDR3: CASSYLMTHQPQHF
D: .; V: TRBV25-1; J: TRBJ1-4; size: .; DNA: TGTGCCAGCAGTGAATTGAAGGGGAATGAAAAACTGTTTTTT; CDR3: CASSELKGNEKLFF
D: .; V: TRBV7-9; J: TRBJ1-4; size: once; DNA: TGTGCCAGCAGCTTAGCAAGAGAAGCGGATGAAAAACTGTTTTTT; CDR3: CASSLAREADEKLFF
D: .; V: TRBV5-1; J: TRBJ1-6; size: few; DNA: TGCGCCAGCAGCTCCGACAGTTACAAAGGTTATTCACCCCTCCACTTT; CDR3: CASSSDSYKGYSPLHF
D: TRBD1; V: TRBV18; J: TRBJ2-4; size: .; DNA: TGTGCCAGCTCACCCGACAGGGGGGCGGACATTCAGTACTTC; CDR3: CASSPDRGADIQYF
D: .; V: TRBV2; J: TRBJ1-1; size: once; DNA: TGTGCCAGCAGTGAGCCCTCGGCAGGGAGGGGCACTGAAGCTTTCTTT; CDR3: CASSEPSAGRGTEAFF
D: .; V: TRBV19; J: TRBJ1-2; size: .; DNA: TGTGCCAGTGGCGACAGACATTATGGCTACACCTTC; CDR3: CASGDRHYGYTF
D: .; V: TRBV9; J: TRBJ2-2; size: .; DNA: TGTGCCAGCAGCGTAGCGACCCAGGAAGGGGAGCTGTTTTTT; CDR3: CASSVATQEGELFF
D: .; V: TRBV21-1; J: TRBJ2-7; size: .; DNA: TGTGCCAGCAGCAAAATGGGGGACAGGGCCCACGAGCAGTACTTC; CDR3: CASSKMGDRAHEQYF
D: TRBD1; V: TRBV6-5; J: TRBJ1-2; size: .; DNA: TGTGCCAGCAGCCCCACAGGGGCGAGAGGCTACACCTTC; CDR3: CASSPTGARGYTF
D: .; V: TRBV7-2; J: TRBJ1-4; size: .; DNA: TGTGCCAGCAGTTCAGGGGTAAATAATGAAAAACTGTTTTTT; CDR3: CASSSGVNNEKLFF